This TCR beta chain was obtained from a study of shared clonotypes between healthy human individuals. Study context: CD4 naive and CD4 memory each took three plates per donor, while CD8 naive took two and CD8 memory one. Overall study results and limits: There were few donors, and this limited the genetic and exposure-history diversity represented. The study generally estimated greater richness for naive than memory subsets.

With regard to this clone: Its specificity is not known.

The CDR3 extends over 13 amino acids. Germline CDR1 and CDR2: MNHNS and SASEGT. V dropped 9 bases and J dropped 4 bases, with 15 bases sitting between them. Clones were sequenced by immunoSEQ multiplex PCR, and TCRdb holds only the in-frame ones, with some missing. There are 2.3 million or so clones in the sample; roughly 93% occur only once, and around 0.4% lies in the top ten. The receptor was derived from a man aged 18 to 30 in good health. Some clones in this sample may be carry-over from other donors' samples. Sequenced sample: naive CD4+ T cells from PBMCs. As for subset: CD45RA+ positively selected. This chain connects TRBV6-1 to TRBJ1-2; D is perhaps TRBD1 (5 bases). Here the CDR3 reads CASTPGLAYGYTF. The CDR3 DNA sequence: TGTGCCAGTACACCGGGACTGGCCTATGGCTACACCTTC.